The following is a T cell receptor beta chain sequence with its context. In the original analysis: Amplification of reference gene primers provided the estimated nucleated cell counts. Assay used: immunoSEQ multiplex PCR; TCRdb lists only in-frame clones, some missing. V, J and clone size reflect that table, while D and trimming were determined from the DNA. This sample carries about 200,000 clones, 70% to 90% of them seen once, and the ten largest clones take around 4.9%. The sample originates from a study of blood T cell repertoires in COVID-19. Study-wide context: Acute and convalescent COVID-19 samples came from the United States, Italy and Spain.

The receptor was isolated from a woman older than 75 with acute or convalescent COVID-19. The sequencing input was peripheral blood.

As DNA, the CDR3 is TGTGCCAGCAGGCTAGAAGGACAGGGGGGCACTGAAGCTTTCTTT. It translates to CASRLEGQGGTEAFF. The V and J genes are TRBV2 and TRBJ1-1, with 10 bases fitting TRBD1. J gave up 4 bases and V 6 bases, and 8 bases lay outside the gene matches. The length of the CDR3 is 15 residues. CDR1 and CDR2 from the germline V gene are SNHLY and FYNNEI.